The clone carrying this TCR beta chain has a count of ten or more. TCRdb reprocessed the 5' RACE reads with MiXCR, giving one entry per CDR3 protein. The sample has 8,500 to 9,000 distinct CDR3 sequences, about 4.5% seen once; the top ten hold approximately 28%. These data come from a study of spatial heterogeneity in lung cancer. Documented time point: sample taken at primary tumor resection. CDR3 size: 14 residues. V shed 3 bases and J shed 1 base, with 9 bases lying between them. Germline V gene sequence: CDR1 MNHNS, CDR2 SASEGT. The sequence derives from a male donor with early-stage non-small cell lung cancer. V gene TRBV6-1 combines with J gene TRBJ1-1; D uncertain. The sequencing used PBMCs, collected at surgery. The CDR3 DNA sequence: TGTGCCAGCAGTGATTCCCCGGAGAACACTGAAGCTTTCTTT. As protein: CASSDSPENTEAFF.